What follows are 20 T cell receptor beta chains derived from one specimen sequenced in a study of blood T cell repertoires in COVID-19. Here immunoSEQ multiplex PCR was the method, and the copy in TCRdb shows in-frame clones only, minus some. The data show roughly 500,000 clones, roughly 87% seen once. Sequencing was carried out using peripheral blood. The receptors were sampled from a man between 18 and 29 years old with COVID-19, enrolled during active disease.

This chain uses TRBV25-1 with TRBJ1-1; 9 bases match TRBD1. The trim removed 5 bases at V and 1 base at J, leaving 2 bases unmatched. CDR3 length: 14 amino acids. The germline V gene has CDR1 MGHDK and CDR2 SYGVNS. CDR3 DNA sequence: TGTGCCAGCAGTACGACAGGGGGGAACACTGAAGCTTTCTTT. Its translation is CASSTTGGNTEAFF.

The chain joins TRBV5-4 to TRBJ2-7; the match to TRBD1 covers 7 bases. Unmatched junction bases numbered 7, after V lost 3 bases and J lost 7 bases. From germline, CDR1 is SGHNT and CDR2 YYREEE (reference sequence). The CDR3 covers 13 residues. In nucleotides, the CDR3 is TGTGCCAGCAGCTGGGACAGCGTATATGAGCAGTACTTC. Translated: CASSWDSVYEQYF.

This clone is a singleton in its sample. The V and J genes are TRBV29-1 and TRBJ1-4; D is unresolved. Germline V gives CDR1 SQVTM, CDR2 ANQGSEA. This CDR3 spans 11 amino acids. Trimming left V 6 bases short and J 8 bases short, with 10 bases between. CDR3 protein: CSVREYEKLFF. DNA of the CDR3: TGCAGCGTGCGGGAATACGAAAAACTGTTTTTT.

Written as DNA, the CDR3 is TGCGCCAGCAGCCAAGGTACCGGGACAGGGGCCGCTGAAGCTTTCTTT. Translation: CASSQGTGTGAAEAFF. This chain connects TRBV4-1 to TRBJ1-1; 10 bases agree with TRBD1. CDR1 MGHRA and CDR2 YSYEKL come from the germline V gene. The CDR3 covers 16 residues. J gave up 6 bases and V 1 base, and 8 bases lay outside the gene matches.

This clone appeared once. The chain employs TRBV7-6 and TRBJ2-5; 10 bases agree with TRBD1. Germline V gene lookup returns CDR1 SGHVS and CDR2 FNYEAQ. The CDR3 length is 16 residues. J lost 6 bases, V lost 1 base, and 8 bases had no gene match. CDR3 DNA sequence: TGTGCCAGCAGCTTAGTTTCGGGACAGGGGTTGCAGACCCAGTACTTC. It encodes CASSLVSGQGLQTQYF.

This chain links TRBV4-1 with TRBJ2-7; no firm D call. Germline V gene sequence: CDR1 MGHRA, CDR2 YSYEKL. Trimming removed 0 bases at V and 3 bases at J, with 12 bases between. The CDR3 has 15 amino acids. The CDR3 nucleotides read TGCGCCAGCAGCCAAGATCGAAGCGTGGACTACGAGCAGTACTTC. This gives the protein CASSQDRSVDYEQYF.

In this sample, this clone turned up once. This chain links TRBV7-9 with TRBJ2-7; 8 bases are shared with TRBD1. The CDR3 is made up of 15 amino acids. Germline CDR1 and CDR2: SEHNR and FQNEAQ (reference sequence). V dropped 6 bases and J dropped 6; count of bases not matched to a gene: 13. The CDR3 reads CASSPTPGGWGEQYF. The CDR3 nucleotides are TGTGCCAGCAGTCCTACCCCAGGGGGCTGGGGCGAGCAGTACTTC.

The chain employs TRBV10-3 and TRBJ2-7, with TRBD1 identical over 7 bases. The CDR3 is 14 amino acids. CDR1 and CDR2 from the germline V gene are ENHRY and SYGVKD. The V gene end was trimmed by 10 bases and the J gene end by 0 bases; junction bases not matched to a gene: 9. The CDR3 spells CATLSGDSSYEQYF. The CDR3 DNA sequence: TGTGCCACCTTGTCAGGGGACAGCTCCTACGAGCAGTACTTC.

J is TRBJ2-2 and V is TRBV5-5, with D maybe TRBD1 (6 bases). V lost 2 bases and J lost 6, with 11 bases in between. The CDR3 consists of 14 residues. The germline CDR1 and CDR2 sequences are SGHKS and YYEKEE (reference sequence). The CDR3, as DNA: TGTGCCAGCAGCTTCTTGGGGGCGGCCGGGGAGCTGTTTTTT. Residues: CASSFLGAAGELFF.

The count of this clone is one. This chain joins TRBV12-5 and TRBJ1-1; 7 positions match TRBD1. V shed 1 base, J shed 4 bases, and the junction held 12 bases outside the gene matches. Germline lookup yields CDR1 LGHNT and CDR2 FRNRAP. This CDR3 has 17 residues. CDR3 coding DNA: TGTGCTAGTGGTTTGGCCGACCCACAGGGGATGGGCACTGAAGCTTTCTTT. Amino acids: CASGLADPQGMGTEAFF.

For this clone: The sample contains more than one DNA sequence encoding this CDR3. The chain couples TRBV18 to TRBJ1-1, with a possible D match to TRBD1 (6 bases). CDR3 size: 13 residues. CDR1 is KGHSH, CDR2 LQKENI, per germline. V was cut by 3 bases and J by 1 base, with 6 bases left in between. The CDR3 coding sequence is TGTGCCAGCTCACCGACAGGGAACACTGAAGCTTTCTTT. It codes for CASSPTGNTEAFF. The full variable domain, completed using reference TRBV18 and TRBJ1-1, is NAGVMQNPRHLVRRRGQEARLRCSPMKGHSHVYWYRQLPEEGLKFMVYLQKENIIDESGMPKERFSAEFPKEGPSILRIQQVVRGDSAAYFCASSPTGNTEAFFGQGTRLTVV.

The J gene is TRBJ2-3, the V gene TRBV5-1, with 9 bases matching TRBD2. The CDR3 totals 15 residues. V lost 4 bases, J lost 4 bases, and 7 bases stayed unmatched. CDR1 is SGHRS and CDR2 is YFSETQ in the germline V gene. The CDR3, as DNA: TGCGCCAGCAGCATTAGCGGGAGAGTGTCAGATACGCAGTATTTT. Its protein product is CASSISGRVSDTQYF.

This clone was seen just once. The genes are TRBV29-1 and TRBJ2-7; 7 nucleotides align to TRBD2. Germline V lookup: CDR1 SQVTM, CDR2 ANQGSEA. V gave up 6 bases and J gave up 2 bases; unmatched junction bases: 13. The CDR3 covers 15 residues. CDR3 residues: CSVAGRLASPYEQYF. DNA for the CDR3: TGCAGCGTCGCCGGCCGACTAGCATCCCCCTACGAGCAGTACTTC.

The J gene is TRBJ2-7, the V gene TRBV19; D may be TRBD2 (6 bases). CDR3 length: 15 residues. Germline assignment: CDR1 LNHDA and CDR2 SQIVND (reference sequence). Trimming left V 6 bases short and J 2 bases short, with 17 bases between. CDR3 nucleotide sequence: TGTGCCAGTAGCCTGAAAGGGGACTCAACCTACGAGCAGTACTTC. Protein sequence: CASSLKGDSTYEQYF.

This clone was seen only a few times. Other DNA sequences in the sample encode the same CDR3. J is TRBJ1-3 and V is TRBV3-1 (or the pseudogene TRBV3-2), with a weak D call TRBD1 (5 bases). Germline V CDR1 and CDR2: LGHDT, YNNKEL (reference sequence). V dropped 1 base and J dropped 0 bases, with 7 bases sitting between them. The length of the CDR3 is 15 residues. The CDR3 here is CASSQGQYSGNTIYF. For the CDR3, the DNA is TGTGCCAGCAGCCAAGGACAGTACTCTGGAAACACCATATATTTT.

The V call is TRBV7-8, the J call TRBJ2-3; perhaps TRBD1 as D (6 bases). V was shortened by 5 bases and J by 2 bases, with 14 bases between the two germline ends. Germline V gene sequence: CDR1 SGHVS, CDR2 FQNEAQ. CDR3 length: 15 residues. Here the CDR3 reads CASSGNQGFTDTQYF. The CDR3 DNA reads as TGTGCCAGCAGCGGGAATCAGGGGTTCACAGATACGCAGTATTTT.

The V call is TRBV28, the J call TRBJ1-2; D is possibly TRBD1 (5 bases). The length of the CDR3 is 13 residues. V shed 7 bases and J shed 4 bases, with 13 bases lying between them. Per germline, CDR1 MDHEN and CDR2 SYDVKM. The chain's CDR3 is CASTPTGFYGYTF. The CDR3 nucleotides read TGTGCCAGCACCCCCACAGGTTTCTATGGCTACACCTTC.

The chain employs TRBV6-5 and TRBJ2-7; D may be TRBD2 (6 bases). The germline CDR1 and CDR2 sequences are MNHEY and SVGAGI. The CDR3 sequence is 14 residues long. V lost 2 bases and J 2 bases, leaving 10 bases between the germline ends. In nucleotides, the CDR3 is TGTGCCAGCAGTTACGGCGGGAAGACCTACGAGCAGTACTTC. It encodes CASSYGGKTYEQYF.

V gene TRBV7-9 combines with J gene TRBJ2-3, with 14 bases lining up with TRBD2. Germline V CDR1 and CDR2: SEHNR, FQNEAQ (reference sequence). J was trimmed by 5 bases and V by 5 bases; bases with no gene match: 6. The CDR3 runs to 16 residues. CDR3: CASSPGLAGGIDTQYF. DNA of the CDR3: TGTGCCAGCAGCCCAGGACTAGCGGGAGGAATAGATACGCAGTATTTT.

The V gene is TRBV12-3 or TRBV12-4, the J gene TRBJ2-2; D may be TRBD1 (5 bases). V was shortened by 9 bases and J by 1 base, with 9 bases between the two germline ends. The CDR3 is 13 amino acids. The CDR3 region is CARQDGNTGELFF. CDR3 nucleotides: TGTGCCAGACAGGACGGGAACACCGGGGAGCTGTTTTTT.